This T cell receptor beta chain is drawn from a study of OX40 agonist ivuxolimab in advanced cancers. In this sample, this clone turned up a few times. The CDR3 runs 17 residues. The germline V gene has CDR1 MDHEN and CDR2 SYDVKM. V gave up 7 bases and J gave up 0 bases, with 21 bases separating them. Libraries were prepared by immunoSEQ multiplex PCR; TCRdb keeps only in-frame clonotypes and omits some of them. The sample lists about 76,000 clones; about 87% were seen once. This sample comprised CD4+ or CD8+ T cells sorted from blood, obtained in a trial of the OX40 agonist ivuxolimab. This chain joins TRBV28 and TRBJ1-1; D is perhaps TRBD1 (6 bases). The origin of this receptor is an adult with an advanced solid tumor such as melanoma, head and neck, liver or kidney cancer. CDR3 region: CASTSLTGLSLNTEAFF. In DNA form, the CDR3 reads TGTGCCAGCACTTCATTAACAGGGTTGAGCCTGAACACTGAAGCTTTCTTT. The full variable domain, completed using reference TRBV28 and TRBJ1-1, is DVKVTQSSRYLVKRTGEKVFLECVQDMDHENMFWYRQDPGLGLRLIYFSYDVKMKEKGDIPEGYSVSREKKERFSLILESASTNQTSMYLCASTSLTGLSLNTEAFFGQGTRLTVV.